This section outlines one T cell receptor (beta chain) sequence together with its context. CDR1 and CDR2 from the germline V gene are LNHDA and SQIVND (reference sequence). CDR3 length equals 13 residues. The J segment lost 4 bases and the V segment lost 5 bases, leaving 3 bases of the junction unmatched. Relapse after autologous stem cell transplantation occurred in every patient, and brentuximab vedotin exposure varied. Method: immunoSEQ multiplex PCR; TCRdb's copy keeps in-frame clones and lacks some. Here the sample spans about 58,000 clones, 80% to 95% being singletons. This sample stems from a study of PD-1 blockade in classical Hodgkin lymphoma.

The genes are TRBV19 and TRBJ2-7; 9 positions match TRBD1. The clonotype was recovered from a human donor with classical Hodgkin lymphoma. The sequences come from peripheral blood mononuclear cells (PBMCs), collected before the second cycle of nivolumab. The CDR3 DNA sequence: TGTGCCAGTAGTGCGGGACAGGGTTACGAGCAGTACTTC. It codes for CASSAGQGYEQYF.